The 18 T cell receptor beta chains below all came from one sample that was sequenced in a study of blood T cells in healthy people across ages. A second PCR, run for roughly 7 to 12 cycles, used a sample-barcoded 5' primer plus a J-beta primer mix. TCRdb called the 5' RACE reads again in MiXCR, with one record for every CDR3 protein. The sample has about 1.8 million distinct CDR3 sequences, less than 50% seen once. The sequencing input was blood. The origin of the receptors is a woman between 35 and 50 years old in good health.

In regard to this clonotype: The junction does not match germline at one end; this may be a read error. J is TRBJ2-7 and V is TRBV10-3, with D unresolved. Germline-derived CDR1 and CDR2 are ENHRY and SYGVKD. The CDR3 extends over 12 amino acids. The CDR3 coding sequence is TGTGCCATCAGTGAGTCGGGATCCGAGCGGTACTTC. It codes for CAISESGSERYF.

V usage is TRBV20-1 and J usage is TRBJ2-1; weak D call: TRBD2 (6 bases). Germline loops: CDR1 DFQATT, CDR2 SNEGSKA (reference sequence). Between the trimmed V and J ends, which lost 1 base and 7 bases, there was a span of 14 bases. This CDR3 is 14 amino acids long. The CDR3 region has the DNA TGCAGTGCTAGAGTAAATATGGGGAGGAATGAGCAGTTCTTC. It is translated as CSARVNMGRNEQFF.

This clonotype has only a few counts. The chain is built from TRBV28 and TRBJ2-2, with D perhaps given as TRBD1 or TRBD2 (7 bases each). This CDR3 has 15 amino acids. CDR1 and CDR2 (germline): MDHEN, SYDVKM. Trimming cost V 3 bases and J 4 bases, with 12 bases left between them. The CDR3 sequence is CASSLGGGGTGELFF. CDR3 bases: TGTGCCAGCAGTTTGGGAGGGGGCGGCACCGGGGAGCTGTTTTTT.

This clonotype was seen a few times. CDR3 in DNA: TGTGCCATCAAGGGACAGGGGCTCTACGAGCAGTACTTC. Its protein product is CAIKGQGLYEQYF. The chain employs TRBV10-3 and TRBJ2-7, with 10 nucleotides matching TRBD1. The germline gives CDR1 ENHRY, CDR2 SYGVKD. Germline trimming cut 7 bases from V and 3 bases from J; bases unmatched to any gene: 3. The CDR3 is 13 amino acids.

The rearrangement joins TRBV28 to TRBJ2-5, with TRBD1 matching over 8 bases. Germline V lookup: CDR1 MDHEN, CDR2 SYDVKM. With 7 bases clipped from V and 11 bases from J, the junction kept 18 bases outside the gene matches. The CDR3 contains 15 residues. CDR3 in DNA: TGTGCCAGCAACCTCTTCAGGGGGCTGGCTGGGGAGCAGTACTTC. Encoded protein: CASNLFRGLAGEQYF. Together with reference TRBV28 and TRBJ2-5, the CDR3 gives the full variable domain: DVKVTQSSRYLVKRTGEKVFLECVQDMDHENMFWYRQDPGLGLRLIYFSYDVKMKEKGDIPEGYSVSREKKERFSLILESASTNQTSMYLCASNLFRGLAGEQYFGPGTRLLVL.

V usage is TRBV29-1 and J usage is TRBJ2-2, with D perhaps TRBD1 or TRBD2 (5 bases each). This CDR3 is 13 amino acids long. Germline V gives CDR1 SQVTM, CDR2 ANQGSEA. With 3 bases removed from V and 2 bases from J, the gap between germline ends came to 7 bases. CDR3 protein: CSVDWDNTGELFF. The CDR3, as DNA: TGCAGCGTTGATTGGGACAACACCGGGGAGCTGTTTTTT.

This rearrangement joins TRBV4-1 to TRBJ2-4; TRBD2 is a possible D gene (6 bases). Germline CDR1 reads MGHRA; CDR2 reads YSYEKL. The length of the CDR3 is 18 residues. Trimming cost V 0 bases and J 0 bases, with 15 bases left between them. The CDR3 coding sequence is TGCGCCAGCAGCCAAGATCGAACTAGCTCGCTAGCCAAAAACATTCAGTACTTC. Translated, it gives CASSQDRTSSLAKNIQYF.

The rearrangement joins TRBV7-9 to TRBJ2-7; 8 positions agree with TRBD2. The V segment lost 11 bases and the J segment 3 bases; nucleotides outside the gene matches: 9. Germline CDR1 and CDR2: SEHNR and FQNEAQ (reference sequence). CDR3 length: 13 amino acids. The CDR3 region has the DNA TGTGCCTCCTCCGGGGGGGGTTACTACGAGCAGTACTTC. Translation: CASSGGGYYEQYF.

The rearrangement joins TRBV9 to TRBJ2-3; the match to TRBD1 covers 9 bases. This CDR3 spans 15 amino acids. Germline-derived CDR1 and CDR2 are SGDLS and YYNGEE. Trimming at V came to 6 bases and at J to 2 bases, leaving 7 bases not matched to a gene. CDR3 DNA sequence: TGTGCCAGCAACCTACAGGGGGCCCCCACAGATACGCAGTATTTT. It specifies CASNLQGAPTDTQYF. Full variable domain (missing parts from reference TRBV9 and TRBJ2-3): DSGVTQTPKHLITATGQRVTLRCSPRSGDLSVYWYQQSLDQGLQFLIQYYNGEERAKGNILERFSAQQFPDLHSELNLSSLELGDSALYFCASNLQGAPTDTQYFGPGTRLTVL.

This clonotype was counted between two and nine times. V and J are TRBV5-1 and TRBJ2-3; D is unclear. Germline V gene sequence: CDR1 SGHRS, CDR2 YFSETQ. There are 13 residues in the CDR3. With 3 bases removed from V and 6 bases from J, the gap between germline ends came to 11 bases. CDR3 DNA sequence: TGCGCCAGCAGCTCCGACGACAAGGATACGCAGTATTTT. Its protein product is CASSSDDKDTQYF.

In its sample, this clonotype was seen a few times. The chain couples TRBV20-1 to TRBJ2-7, with D perhaps TRBD1 (6 bases). This CDR3 comprises 13 residues. V lost 2 bases to trimming and J lost 4 bases, with 12 bases between them. CDR1 is DFQATT and CDR2 is SNEGSKA in the germline V gene (reference sequence). The DNA for the CDR3 is TGCAGTGCTAGATGGACCCAGGGGTACGAGCAGTACTTC. It translates to CSARWTQGYEQYF.

V and J are TRBV9 and TRBJ2-3; TRBD2 matches 13 bases. The CDR3 is 16 amino acids. Trimming at V came to 4 bases and at J to 3 bases, leaving 5 bases not matched to a gene. Germline CDR1 and CDR2: SGDLS and YYNGEE. DNA of the CDR3: TGTGCCAGCAGCCTAGGGACTAGCGGGGTAACAGATACGCAGTATTTT. This codes for CASSLGTSGVTDTQYF.

The chain couples TRBV20-1 to TRBJ2-7, with TRBD1 matching 7 bases. The junction had 13 bases not matched to a gene; V was cut back by 3 bases and J by 2 bases. Germline CDR1 and CDR2: DFQATT and SNEGSKA (reference sequence). The CDR3 is 16 residues long. The CDR3 loop reads CSASEIRGTAPYEQYF. For the CDR3, the DNA is TGCAGTGCTAGCGAGATCCGAGGGACAGCCCCCTACGAGCAGTACTTC.

Turning to this clonotype: This could be a read error, since a much larger clone is one nucleotide away. The V gene is TRBV27, the J gene TRBJ1-2; tentative D call: TRBD1 (5 bases). The germline V gene encodes CDR1 MNHEY and CDR2 SMNVEV (reference sequence). The V end lost 6 bases, the J end lost 0 bases, and 8 bases lay between the germline ends. CDR3 size: 13 residues. The CDR3 spells CASRTATNYGYTF. In DNA form, the CDR3 reads TGTGCCAGCAGGACAGCCACTAACTATGGCTACACCTTC.

The rearrangement uses TRBV5-1 and TRBJ2-3; maybe TRBD2 (5 bases). This CDR3 region has 15 residues. V was cut by 0 bases and J by 3 bases, with 11 bases left in between. In germline, CDR1 is SGHRS, CDR2 YFSETQ. As DNA, the CDR3 is TGCGCCAGCAGCTTGGTAACAGTAGCGACAGATACGCAGTATTTT. Protein: CASSLVTVATDTQYF.

The chain is built from TRBV24-1 and TRBJ1-2; TRBD1 matches 10 bases. The CDR3 runs to 16 residues. Per germline, CDR1 KGHDR and CDR2 SFDVKD. The ends lost 9 bases at V and 8 bases at J; junction bases unmatched: 17. The CDR3 sequence is CATAGPPGQGNGGYTF. Written as DNA, the CDR3 is TGTGCCACCGCTGGACCCCCGGGACAGGGGAACGGAGGCTACACCTTC.

CDR3 protein: CASTSGGGSYNEQFF. In DNA form, the CDR3 reads TGTGCCAGCACTTCAGGGGGTGGGTCCTACAATGAGCAGTTCTTC. The chain carries TRBV27 and TRBJ2-1; 7 bases match TRBD1. The V and J ends lost 7 bases and 1 base, in that order; junction bases with no gene match: 7. Germline V gives CDR1 MNHEY, CDR2 SMNVEV (reference sequence). This CDR3 comprises 15 residues.

This clonotype was picked up a small number of times. The CDR3 DNA is TGTGCCAGCAGTGAGTTTAGCGGGGGTCCCCAAGAGACCCAGTACTTC. The encoded protein is CASSEFSGGPQETQYF. V gene TRBV25-1 combines with J gene TRBJ2-5; 9 nucleotides line up with TRBD2. Germline loops: CDR1 MGHDK, CDR2 SYGVNS. This CDR3 region has 16 residues. J lost 1 base, V lost 3 bases, and 6 bases had no gene match.